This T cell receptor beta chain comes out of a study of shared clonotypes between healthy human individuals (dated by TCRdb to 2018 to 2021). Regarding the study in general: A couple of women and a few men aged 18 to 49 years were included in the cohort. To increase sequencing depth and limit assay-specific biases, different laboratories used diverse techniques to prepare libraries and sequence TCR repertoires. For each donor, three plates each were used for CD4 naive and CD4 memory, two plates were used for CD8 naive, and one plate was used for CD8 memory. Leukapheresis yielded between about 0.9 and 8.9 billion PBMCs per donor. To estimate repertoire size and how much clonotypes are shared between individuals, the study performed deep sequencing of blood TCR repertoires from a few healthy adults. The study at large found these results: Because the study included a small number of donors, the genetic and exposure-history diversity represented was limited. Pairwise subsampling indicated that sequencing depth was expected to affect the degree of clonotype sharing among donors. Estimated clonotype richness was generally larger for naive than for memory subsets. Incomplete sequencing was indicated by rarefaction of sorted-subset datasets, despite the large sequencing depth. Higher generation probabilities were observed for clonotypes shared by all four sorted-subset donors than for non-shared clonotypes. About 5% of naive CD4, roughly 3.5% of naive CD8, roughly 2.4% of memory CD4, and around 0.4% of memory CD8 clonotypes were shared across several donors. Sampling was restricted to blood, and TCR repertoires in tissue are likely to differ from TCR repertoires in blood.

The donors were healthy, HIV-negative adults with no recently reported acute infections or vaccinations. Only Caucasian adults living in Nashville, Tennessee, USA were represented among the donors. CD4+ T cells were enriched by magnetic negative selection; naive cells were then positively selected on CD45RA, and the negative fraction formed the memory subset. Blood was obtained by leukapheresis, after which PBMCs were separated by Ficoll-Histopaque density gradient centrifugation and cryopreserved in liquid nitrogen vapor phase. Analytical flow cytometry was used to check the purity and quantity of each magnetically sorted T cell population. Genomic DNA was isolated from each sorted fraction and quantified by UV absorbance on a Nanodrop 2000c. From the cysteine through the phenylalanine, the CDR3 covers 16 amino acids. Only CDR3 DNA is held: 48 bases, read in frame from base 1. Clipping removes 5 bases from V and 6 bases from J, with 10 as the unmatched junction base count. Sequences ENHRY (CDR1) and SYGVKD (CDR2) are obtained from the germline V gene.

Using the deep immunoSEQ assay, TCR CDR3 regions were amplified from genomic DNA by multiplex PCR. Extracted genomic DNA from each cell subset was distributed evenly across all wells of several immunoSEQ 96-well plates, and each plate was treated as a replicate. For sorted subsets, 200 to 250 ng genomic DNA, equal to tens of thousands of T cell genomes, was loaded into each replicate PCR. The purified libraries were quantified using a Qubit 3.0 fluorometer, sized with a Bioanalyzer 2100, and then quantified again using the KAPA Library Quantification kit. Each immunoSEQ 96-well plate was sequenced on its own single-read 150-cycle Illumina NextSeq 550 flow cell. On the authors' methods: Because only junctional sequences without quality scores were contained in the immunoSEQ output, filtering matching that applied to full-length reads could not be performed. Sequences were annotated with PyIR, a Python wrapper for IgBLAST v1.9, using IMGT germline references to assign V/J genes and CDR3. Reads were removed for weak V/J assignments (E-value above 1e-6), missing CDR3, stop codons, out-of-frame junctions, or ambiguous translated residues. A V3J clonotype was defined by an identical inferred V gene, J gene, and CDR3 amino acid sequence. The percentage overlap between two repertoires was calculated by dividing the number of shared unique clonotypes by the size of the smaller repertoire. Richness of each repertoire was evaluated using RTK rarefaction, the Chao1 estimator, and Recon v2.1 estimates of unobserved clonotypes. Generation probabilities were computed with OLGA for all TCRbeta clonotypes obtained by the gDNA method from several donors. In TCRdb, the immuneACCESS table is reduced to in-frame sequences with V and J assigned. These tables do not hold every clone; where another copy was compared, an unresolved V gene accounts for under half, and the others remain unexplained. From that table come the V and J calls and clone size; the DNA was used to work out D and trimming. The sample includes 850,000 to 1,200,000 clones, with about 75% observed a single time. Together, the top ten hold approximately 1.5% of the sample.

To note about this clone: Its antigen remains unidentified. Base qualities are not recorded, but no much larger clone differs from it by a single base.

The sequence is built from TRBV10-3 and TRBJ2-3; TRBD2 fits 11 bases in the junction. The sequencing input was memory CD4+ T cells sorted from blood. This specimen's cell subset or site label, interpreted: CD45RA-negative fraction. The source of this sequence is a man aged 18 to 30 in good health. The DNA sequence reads TGTGCCATCAGTTCCAAGACTAGCGGGGTCGGGGATACGCAGTATTTT. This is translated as CAISSKTSGVGDTQYF.